Presented here are 7 T cell receptor beta chains from one specimen sequenced in a study of cytomegalovirus exposure and HLA in healthy donors. The PCR ran on 60 Vbeta and 13 Jbeta primers. Sequenced by immunoSEQ multiplex PCR; TCRdb stores in-frame clones only, minus some. The sample contains roughly 130,000 clones, around 9% of which appear only once. Source material: PBMCs. These receptors were obtained from a man in his forties in good health and CMV-seronegative.

The chain recombines TRBV11-2 with TRBJ2-3; D not resolved. The V gene's germline CDR1 is SGHAT and CDR2 FQNNGV. Trimming cost V 1 base and J 0 bases, with 8 bases left between them. The CDR3 loop spans 15 amino acids. CDR3 nucleotides: TGTGCCAGCAGCTTAGGCCTATTGAGCACAGATACGCAGTATTTT. Translation gives CASSLGLLSTDTQYF.

The sample holds a few counts of this clone. At one of its ends the junction is not consistent with the germline gene, which may arise from a read error. This sequence joins TRBV6-6 and TRBJ1-5; tentatively, D is TRBD1 (5 bases). The CDR3 contains 16 residues. Germline V lookup: CDR1 MNHNY, CDR2 SVGAGI (reference sequence). CDR3 sequence reads: CASSSGEFTYNQPQHF. In nucleotides, the CDR3 is TGTGCCAGTAGTTCGGGGGAGTTTACATACAATCAGCCCCAGCATTTT.

This clone was counted a few times. V is TRBV9 and J is TRBJ2-3, with 9 bases identical to TRBD2. The germline gives CDR1 SGDLS, CDR2 YYNGEE. V shed 0 bases and J 2 bases; nucleotides not matched to a gene: 7. There are 17 residues in the CDR3. The CDR3 DNA sequence: TGTGCCAGCAGCGTAGTAGCGGGGGCCAGGAACACAGATACGCAGTATTTT. Translating gives CASSVVAGARNTDTQYF.

This chain links TRBV5-6 with TRBJ1-2; TRBD1 matches at 7 bases. This CDR3 spans 14 amino acids. Losses at the gene ends were 4 bases for V and 4 bases for J; bases not matched to a gene: 7. Germline CDR1 SGHDT, CDR2 YYEEEE. The CDR3 nucleotides are TGTGCCAGCAGCCCCACCGGGACAGTCTATGGCTACACCTTC. Translating gives CASSPTGTVYGYTF.

The chain carries TRBV4-3 and TRBJ1-4; D not certain. Germline CDR1 and CDR2: LGHNA and YSLEER. This CDR3 region has 14 residues. The germline V and J ends were trimmed by 3 bases and 3 bases, with 8 bases remaining between them. This chain's CDR3 is CASSHRWSNEKLFF. The CDR3 DNA follows: TGCGCCAGCAGCCACAGGTGGTCTAATGAAAAACTGTTTTTT.

In this sample, this clone turned up a few times. The chain joins TRBV27 to TRBJ1-2; D is undetermined. Deletions cut 1 base from V and 6 bases from J, with 9 bases between. This CDR3 spans 13 amino acids. Germline V gives CDR1 MNHEY, CDR2 SMNVEV (reference sequence). The chain's CDR3 is CASSLFRGDGYTF. In nucleotides, the CDR3 is TGTGCCAGCAGTTTATTCCGCGGGGATGGCTACACCTTC.

The rearrangement uses TRBV19 and TRBJ1-1; 7 bases line up with TRBD1. V shed 5 bases, J shed 6 bases, and the junction held 15 bases outside the gene matches. Germline CDR1 is LNHDA and CDR2 is SQIVND (reference sequence). CDR3 length equals 16 residues. In nucleotides, the CDR3 is TGTGCCAGTAGTCCCCAACTTAGGCAGGGGGATGCTGAAGCTTTCTTT. This gives the protein CASSPQLRQGDAEAFF.